This T cell receptor beta chain was recovered during a study of blood T cell repertoires in COVID-19. Whole-study context: Acute and convalescent COVID-19 samples came from the United States, Italy and Spain. T cells, B-cell-depleted T cells, or PBMCs provided the cDNA or gDNA that served as material.

Authors' processing steps: Researchers report that nucleated cell counts were estimated from reference gene primer amplification. Sequencing used immunoSEQ multiplex PCR; TCRdb keeps in-frame clones, though not all of them. That table supplies the V and J calls and clone size; D and trimming were determined from the DNA. In the table there are roughly 80,000 clones, about three quarters of which are singletons. The germline gives CDR1 SGHRS, CDR2 YFSETQ. V dropped 6 bases and J dropped 4; count of bases not matched to a gene: 5. CDR3 length equals 14 residues. The sample comprised peripheral blood. The V and J genes are TRBV5-1 and TRBJ2-7, with 12 bases lining up with TRBD1. The TCR was taken from a human donor in a cohort sampled during active COVID-19. The CDR3 loop reads CASKGQGASYEQYF. In nucleotides, the CDR3 is TGCGCCAGCAAGGGACAGGGGGCATCGTACGAGCAGTACTTC.